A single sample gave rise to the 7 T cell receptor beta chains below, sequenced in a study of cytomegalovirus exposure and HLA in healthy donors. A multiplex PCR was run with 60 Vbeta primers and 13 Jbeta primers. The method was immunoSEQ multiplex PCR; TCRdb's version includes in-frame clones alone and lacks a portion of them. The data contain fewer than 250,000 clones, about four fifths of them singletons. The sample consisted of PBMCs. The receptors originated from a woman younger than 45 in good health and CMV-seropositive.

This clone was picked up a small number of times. The CDR3: CASSVGAGGYNEQFF. The CDR3 bases are TGTGCCAGCAGCGTAGGAGCGGGGGGGTACAATGAGCAGTTCTTC. The V call is TRBV9, the J call TRBJ2-1; 10 bases are a match to TRBD2. The germline gives CDR1 SGDLS, CDR2 YYNGEE. The CDR3 covers 15 residues. V gave up 0 bases and J gave up 4 bases; unmatched junction bases: 1.

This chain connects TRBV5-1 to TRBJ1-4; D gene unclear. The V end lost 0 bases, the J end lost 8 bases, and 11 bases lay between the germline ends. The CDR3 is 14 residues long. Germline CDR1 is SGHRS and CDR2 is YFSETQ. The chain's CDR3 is CASSLEGPGEKLFF. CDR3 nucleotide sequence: TGCGCCAGCAGCTTGGAGGGCCCGGGGGAAAAACTGTTTTTT.

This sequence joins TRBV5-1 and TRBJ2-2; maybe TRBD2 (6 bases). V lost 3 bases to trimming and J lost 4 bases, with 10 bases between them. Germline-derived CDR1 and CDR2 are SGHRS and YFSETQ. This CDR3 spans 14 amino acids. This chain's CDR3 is CASSSNGGTGELFF. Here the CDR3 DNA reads TGCGCCAGCAGCTCTAACGGGGGCACCGGGGAGCTGTTTTTT.

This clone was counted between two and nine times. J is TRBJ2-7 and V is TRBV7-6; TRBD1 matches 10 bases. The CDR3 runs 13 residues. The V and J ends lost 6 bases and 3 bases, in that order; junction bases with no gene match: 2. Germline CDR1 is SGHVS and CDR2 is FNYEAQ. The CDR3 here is CASSRDRGYEQYF. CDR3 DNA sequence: TGTGCCAGCAGTCGGGACAGGGGCTACGAGCAGTACTTC.

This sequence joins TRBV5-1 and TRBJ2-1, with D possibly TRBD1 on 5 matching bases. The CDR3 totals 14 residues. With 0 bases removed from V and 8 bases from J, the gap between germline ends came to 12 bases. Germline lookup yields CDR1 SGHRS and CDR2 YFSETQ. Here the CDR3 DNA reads TGCGCCAGCAGCTTGGGACAGCAGATGGATGAGCAGTTCTTC. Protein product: CASSLGQQMDEQFF.

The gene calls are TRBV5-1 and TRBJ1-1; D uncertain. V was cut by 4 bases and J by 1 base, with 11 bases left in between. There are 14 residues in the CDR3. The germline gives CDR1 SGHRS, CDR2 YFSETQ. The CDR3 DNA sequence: TGCGCCAGCAGCCCCGTGCGACAGAACACTGAAGCTTTCTTT. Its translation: CASSPVRQNTEAFF.

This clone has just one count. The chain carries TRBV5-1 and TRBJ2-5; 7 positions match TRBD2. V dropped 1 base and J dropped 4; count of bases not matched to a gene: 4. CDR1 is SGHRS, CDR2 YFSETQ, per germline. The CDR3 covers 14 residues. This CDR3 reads CASSLTSVRETQYF. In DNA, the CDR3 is TGCGCCAGCAGCTTGACTAGCGTCAGAGAGACCCAGTACTTC.